This T cell receptor (beta chain) came from a study of vaccination and CD4 T cells after COVID-19. Stated treatment: roughly 10-day PBMC culture with coronavirus spike peptide pools or control peptides (ViraFEST assay). CD4+ T cells that had been cultured provided DNA sequenced with the Oncomine TCR Beta short-read assay. TCRdb called the PCR reads again in MiXCR, with one record for every CDR3 protein. The repertoire holds around 13,000 distinct CDR3 sequences, roughly four fifths seen once, with less than 25% in the top ten. Turning to this clonotype: The antigen is not known.

With 5 bases clipped from V and 5 bases from J, the junction kept 8 bases outside the gene matches. Germline V gene data show CDR1 as MDHEN and CDR2 as SYDVKM. The CDR3 sequence is 15 residues long. The chain links TRBV28 to TRBJ1-1; TRBD1 matches at 10 bases. Sequencing input: CD4+ T cells from blood, cultured in vitro. This TCR came from a human donor who had recovered from COVID-19. The CDR3 nucleotides read TGTGCCAGCAGTCTTTTGACAGGGGGCCGGACTGAAGCTTTCTTT. Protein: CASSLLTGGRTEAFF.